What follows are 30 T cell receptor beta chains derived from one specimen sequenced in a study of OX40 agonist ivuxolimab in advanced cancers. TCRdb's copy holds only in-frame clones and misses some; the assay was immunoSEQ multiplex PCR. The sample has under 100,000 clones; 70% to 90% are singletons. This material consisted of CD4+ or CD8+ T cells sorted from blood, taken in a trial of the OX40 agonist ivuxolimab. All receptors come from an adult with an advanced solid tumor such as melanoma, head and neck, liver or kidney cancer.

This chain joins TRBV7-2 and TRBJ1-3; D remains ambiguous. V was clipped by 4 bases and J by 1 base, with 5 bases between them. Germline V gene lookup returns CDR1 SGHTA and CDR2 FQGNSA. The CDR3 extends over 13 amino acids. The CDR3 here is CASSSSSGNTIYF. For the CDR3, the DNA is TGTGCCAGCAGCTCTTCTTCTGGAAACACCATATATTTT.

The gene calls are TRBV25-1 and TRBJ2-7, with 7 bases that match TRBD1. Germline loops: CDR1 MGHDK, CDR2 SYGVNS. The CDR3 covers 15 residues. With V trimmed by 8 bases and J by 1 base, 11 bases remained unmatched. The CDR3 is CASQTTGPGSYEQYF. CDR3 DNA sequence: TGTGCCAGCCAGACGACAGGGCCGGGATCCTACGAGCAGTACTTC.

The chain joins TRBV2 to TRBJ1-3; D ambiguous. Trimming pared 4 bases from V and 0 bases from J, leaving 16 bases between. CDR1 is SNHLY and CDR2 is FYNNEI in the germline V gene. The CDR3 is made up of 17 amino acids. The CDR3 sequence is CASSAMKGQDSGNTIYF. CDR3 coding DNA: TGTGCCAGCAGTGCGATGAAGGGCCAAGACTCTGGAAACACCATATATTTT.

This clone was counted between two and nine times. V is TRBV6-1 and J is TRBJ2-7, with TRBD2 identical over 8 bases. The CDR3 has 15 amino acids. V lost 5 bases to trimming and J lost 1 base; unmatched junction nucleotides: 7. Germline CDR1 MNHNS, CDR2 SASEGT. Here the CDR3 reads CASSFTSGLSYEQYF. The CDR3 nucleotides are TGTGCCAGCAGTTTCACTAGCGGCCTTTCCTACGAGCAGTACTTC.

The chain links TRBV18 to TRBJ2-5, with D perhaps assigned TRBD1 or TRBD2 (5 bases each). Trimming left V 0 bases short and J 5 bases short, with 10 bases between. CDR3 size: 14 residues. Germline V gene lookup returns CDR1 KGHSH and CDR2 LQKENI. The CDR3 DNA sequence: TGTGCCAGCTCACCACCGGGACCCGGGGAGACCCAGTACTTC. Amino acids: CASSPPGPGETQYF.

The chain is built from TRBV7-8 and TRBJ1-2; TRBD1 matches at 8 bases. Germline loops: CDR1 SGHVS, CDR2 FQNEAQ. The V gene end was trimmed by 5 bases and the J gene end by 7 bases; junction bases not matched to a gene: 9. This CDR3 has 14 amino acids. DNA of the CDR3: TGTGCCAGCAGCCGACGGGACAGGCAGAGTGGCTACACCTTC. Its protein is CASSRRDRQSGYTF.

The chain's CDR3 is CAISESAETQYF. The CDR3 DNA follows: TGTGCCATCAGTGAGTCGGCGGAGACCCAGTACTTC. The chain is built from TRBV10-3 and TRBJ2-5, with D unclear. CDR3 length equals 12 residues. Trimming stripped 0 bases from V and 5 bases from J, with 4 bases between. CDR1 is ENHRY and CDR2 is SYGVKD in the germline V gene.

The CDR3 coding sequence is TGTGCCAGCAGCTACCCAGGAGTAGCCAAAAACATTCAGTACTTC. It specifies CASSYPGVAKNIQYF. The V call is TRBV7-9, the J call TRBJ2-4; D gene uncertain. V gave up 4 bases and J gave up 0 bases, with 10 bases separating them. The germline gives CDR1 SEHNR, CDR2 FQNEAQ (reference sequence). The CDR3 runs to 15 residues.

V and J are TRBV11-2 and TRBJ2-3; either TRBD1 or TRBD2 may supply D (6 bases each). Germline lookup yields CDR1 SGHAT and CDR2 FQNNGV. The V gene lost 5 bases and the J gene lost 5 bases, with 17 bases spanning the gap. CDR3 length: 15 residues. The DNA of the CDR3 is TGTGCCAGCAGCCCAGAGGGGGGAAGGGGAGATACGCAGTATTTT. Translated: CASSPEGGRGDTQYF.

This clone was counted only a few times. The chain recombines TRBV19 with TRBJ1-2; unclear D gene. V was clipped by 5 bases and J by 3 bases, with 10 bases between them. CDR1 LNHDA and CDR2 SQIVND come from the germline V gene (reference sequence). The CDR3 spans 13 residues. The CDR3 nucleotides read TGTGCCAGTAGTCTTGGGTTTTACTATGGCTACACCTTC. Residues: CASSLGFYYGYTF.

This clone was observed a single time. This chain connects TRBV5-1 to TRBJ2-4; 9 bases are a match to TRBD2. The CDR3 extends over 14 amino acids. V lost 5 bases to trimming and J lost 8 bases; unmatched junction nucleotides: 8. CDR1 SGHRS and CDR2 YFSETQ come from the germline V gene. The DNA for the CDR3 is TGCGCCAGCAGGGCGGGAGGGCCCTTGGACATTCAGTACTTC. Amino acids: CASRAGGPLDIQYF. The full variable domain, with the rest looked up from reference TRBV5-1 and TRBJ2-4, is KAGVTQTPRYLIKTRGQQVTLSCSPISGHRSVSWYQQTPGQGLQFLFEYFSETQRNKGNFPGRFSGRQFSNSRSEMNVSTLELGDSALYLCASRAGGPLDIQYFGAGTRLSVL.

J is TRBJ2-2 and V is TRBV6-1; weak D call: TRBD2 (5 bases). Looked up from germline, CDR1 is MNHNS and CDR2 is SASEGT. This CDR3 is built from 12 residues. The V end lost 3 bases, the J end lost 7 bases, and 6 bases lay between the germline ends. CDR3 in amino acids: CASSDAGGELFF. Written as DNA, the CDR3 is TGTGCCAGCAGTGACGCGGGCGGGGAGCTGTTTTTT.

The chain has TRBV7-3 and TRBJ2-5, with 9 positions matching TRBD1. The V gene end was trimmed by 3 bases and the J gene end by 5 bases; junction bases not matched to a gene: 7. The CDR3 has 15 amino acids. Germline assignment: CDR1 SGHTA and CDR2 FQGTGA. This CDR3 reads CASSFRDRAGETQYF. The CDR3 bases are TGTGCCAGCAGCTTCCGGGACAGGGCCGGTGAGACCCAGTACTTC. The entire variable domain, with the rest obtained from reference TRBV7-3 and TRBJ2-5, is as follows: GAGVSQTPSNKVTEKGKYVELRCDPISGHTALYWYRQSLGQGPEFLIYFQGTGAADDSGLPNDRFFAVRPEGSVSTLKIQRTERGDSAVYLCASSFRDRAGETQYFGPGTRLLVL.

The chain joins TRBV6-6 to TRBJ1-1; no definite D call. V dropped 6 bases and J dropped 0 bases, with 11 bases sitting between them. The CDR3 consists of 14 residues. Germline V gene sequence: CDR1 MNHNY, CDR2 SVGAGI (reference sequence). CDR3 sequence (DNA): TGTGCCAGCAGACCCCAGGAACTGAACACTGAAGCTTTCTTT. Amino acids: CASRPQELNTEAFF.

V is TRBV5-1 and J is TRBJ1-5; D gene uncertain. In germline, CDR1 is SGHRS, CDR2 YFSETQ. Deletions cut 0 bases from V and 3 bases from J, with 10 bases between. The CDR3 length is 15 residues. The CDR3 bases are TGCGCCAGCAGCTTGGAGGGAGATTACAATCAGCCCCAGCATTTT. This encodes CASSLEGDYNQPQHF.

V and J are TRBV10-3 and TRBJ2-1; 10 bases are a match to TRBD2. V trimming: 4 bases; J trimming: 0 bases; junction bases outside the gene matches: 3. The CDR3 runs 16 residues. Germline V gives CDR1 ENHRY, CDR2 SYGVKD. The chain's CDR3 is CAISGTSGNSYNEQFF. The CDR3 DNA reads as TGTGCCATCAGTGGGACTAGCGGAAACTCCTACAATGAGCAGTTCTTC.

This clone has just a few counts. The V call is TRBV27, the J call TRBJ1-2; possibly TRBD1 for D (5 bases). From germline, CDR1 is MNHEY and CDR2 SMNVEV (reference sequence). The CDR3 runs 14 residues. The V end lost 0 bases, the J end lost 4 bases, and 9 bases lay between the germline ends. For the CDR3, the DNA is TGTGCCAGCAGTTTATCGGGCGGGGGCTATGGCTACACCTTC. Its translation is CASSLSGGGYGYTF.

The J gene is TRBJ1-4, the V gene TRBV9; the D is unclear. This CDR3 region has 13 residues. The germline CDR1 and CDR2 sequences are SGDLS and YYNGEE. V lost 0 bases, J lost 5 bases, and 5 bases lay in between. The CDR3 DNA reads TGTGCCAGCAGCGTAGGCAGAAATGAAAAACTGTTTTTT. This gives the protein CASSVGRNEKLFF.

The gene calls are TRBV29-1 and TRBJ2-5; 10 positions agree with TRBD1. TRBJ2-7 explains the end of the DNA better; the J call may be wrong. The CDR3 loop spans 16 amino acids. Per the germline V gene, CDR1 is SQVTM and CDR2 is ANQGSEA. This CDR3 reads CSVEAKSPGQGYEQYF. In DNA, the CDR3 is TGCAGCGTTGAAGCAAAAAGTCCGGGACAGGGGTACGAGCAGTACTTC.

The V and J genes are TRBV5-6 and TRBJ2-6; 9 bases map to TRBD1. CDR1 SGHDT and CDR2 YYEEEE come from the germline V gene. After removal of 0 bases from V and 3 bases from J, the junction contained 10 bases not matched to a gene. The CDR3 length is 19 residues. The CDR3 is CASSLVTGGAPGGANVLTF. The CDR3 nucleotides read TGTGCCAGCAGCTTGGTTACAGGGGGCGCCCCGGGTGGGGCCAACGTCCTGACTTTC. The entire variable domain, with the rest obtained from reference TRBV5-6 and TRBJ2-6, is as follows: DAGVTQSPTHLIKTRGQQVTLRCSPKSGHDTVSWYQQALGQGPQFIFQYYEEEERQRGNFPDRFSGHQFPNYSSELNVNALLLGDSALYLCASSLVTGGAPGGANVLTFGAGSRLTVL.

The rearrangement uses TRBV7-2 and TRBJ2-2; maybe TRBD1 (5 bases). CDR1 is SGHTA, CDR2 FQGNSA, per germline. Between the trimmed V and J ends, which lost 1 base and 4 bases, there was a span of 16 bases. The length of the CDR3 is 17 residues. CDR3 coding DNA: TGTGCCAGCAGCTTAGTTAGTCACAGGCCGGGCACCGGGGAGCTGTTTTTT. This translates into CASSLVSHRPGTGELFF.

J is TRBJ1-2 and V is TRBV7-9, with 12 bases lining up with TRBD1. Germline assignment: CDR1 SEHNR and CDR2 FQNEAQ (reference sequence). J gave up 8 bases and V 5 bases, and 12 bases lay outside the gene matches. This CDR3 comprises 16 residues. This CDR3 reads CASSLLPGQGARGYTF. Written as DNA, the CDR3 is TGTGCCAGCAGCCTTCTTCCGGGACAGGGGGCTCGAGGCTACACCTTC.

The chain is built from TRBV7-7 and TRBJ2-1, with a tentative D call TRBD1 (7 bases). The ends were cut back, 0 bases at V and 6 bases at J, with 12 bases in the middle. CDR1 is SSHAT, CDR2 FNYEAQ, per germline (reference sequence). The CDR3 extends over 15 amino acids. CDR3 bases: TGTGCCAGCAGCTTAGCCCAGGGGGGAGGCAATGAGCAGTTCTTC. Translation: CASSLAQGGGNEQFF.

The gene calls are TRBV6-1 and TRBJ2-5; the match to TRBD1 covers 9 bases. Germline V lookup: CDR1 MNHNS, CDR2 SASEGT. After removal of 4 bases from V and 5 bases from J, the junction contained 8 bases not matched to a gene. CDR3 length: 15 amino acids. The CDR3 coding sequence is TGTGCCAGCAGTGCTAACAGGGGGCGCGGGGAGACCCAGTACTTC. Translated, it gives CASSANRGRGETQYF.

The chain employs TRBV18 and TRBJ2-3, with 8 nucleotides matching TRBD1. The CDR3 is made up of 16 amino acids. Germline lookup yields CDR1 KGHSH and CDR2 LQKENI. With V trimmed by 0 bases and J by 3 bases, 5 bases remained unmatched. The chain's CDR3 is CASSPPPGGATDTQYF. As DNA, the CDR3 is TGTGCCAGCTCACCACCGCCAGGGGGCGCGACAGATACGCAGTATTTT.

On this clone itself: One end of the junction is discordant with germline, which a read error may explain. The chain has TRBV11-2 and TRBJ2-1; 7 bases fit TRBD2. The CDR3 totals 13 residues. Germline V gene data show CDR1 as SGHAT and CDR2 as FQNNGV. CDR3: CASSLGPAGSRIF. The CDR3 nucleotides are TGTGCCAGCAGCTTAGGTCCAGCGGGAAGTAGGATCTTC.

The V call is TRBV4-3, the J call TRBJ1-2; D not certain. CDR3 length: 14 amino acids. Germline V gives CDR1 LGHNA, CDR2 YSLEER. V lost 1 base and J 4 bases, leaving 10 bases between the germline ends. The CDR3 coding sequence is TGCGCCAGCAGCCAAGTCCAGAGTCTCTATGGCTACACCTTC. Protein product: CASSQVQSLYGYTF.

J is TRBJ1-5 and V is TRBV6-4; D call uncertain. Between the trimmed V and J ends, which lost 7 bases and 9 bases, there was a span of 10 bases. The germline V gene encodes CDR1 MRHNA and CDR2 SNTAGT. The CDR3 sequence is 11 residues long. DNA for the CDR3: TGTGCCAGCAAAAAGGGTGGGCCCCAGCATTTT. Residues: CASKKGGPQHF.

This chain connects TRBV27 to TRBJ2-1; the D gene could be TRBD1 or TRBD2 (6 bases each). The CDR3 contains 15 residues. Germline CDR1 is MNHEY and CDR2 is SMNVEV (reference sequence). V was clipped by 4 bases and J by 15 bases, with 25 bases between them. CDR3 coding DNA: TGTGCCAGCAGTTCCCCCGGGGTAGGGGGGAAGGTGTCGTTCTTC. It is translated as CASSSPGVGGKVSFF.

The V and J genes are TRBV19 and TRBJ1-5; 7 nucleotides match TRBD1. The CDR3 is 18 residues long. With 5 bases clipped from V and 7 bases from J, the junction kept 20 bases outside the gene matches. Germline loops: CDR1 LNHDA, CDR2 SQIVND (reference sequence). CDR3 sequence (DNA): TGTGCCAGTAGTCCAGGGGGGGGCGTCGATGGGGCTGGCCAGCCCCAGCATTTT. It translates to CASSPGGGVDGAGQPQHF. The complete variable domain, with remaining parts taken from reference TRBV19 and TRBJ1-5, reads DGGITQSPKYLFRKEGQNVTLSCEQNLNHDAMYWYRQDPGQGLRLIYYSQIVNDFQKGDIAEGYSVSREKKESFPLTVTSAQKNPTAFYLCASSPGGGVDGAGQPQHFGDGTRLSIL.